This T cell receptor (beta chain) derives from a study of blood T cell repertoires in COVID-19. For the study at large: Specimens from acute and convalescent COVID-19 originated in the United States, Italy and Spain. The analysed material was cDNA or gDNA that came from T cells, B-cell-depleted T cells, or PBMCs.

As processed by the authors: Reference gene primer amplification gave estimated nucleated cell counts. Generated by immunoSEQ multiplex PCR, the TCRdb table keeps only in-frame clones and is missing some. V and J calls plus clone size are reproduced from that table; the DNA served to infer D and trimming. The sample consists of 290,000 or so clones, about 88% of them appearing once. The CDR3 runs 16 residues. With V trimmed by 6 bases and J by 1 base, 6 bases remained unmatched. Germline CDR1 is MNHNY and CDR2 is SVGAGI (reference sequence). Material: peripheral blood. The receptor was isolated from a man between 70 and 80 years old with acute or convalescent COVID-19. This rearrangement joins TRBV6-6 to TRBJ1-4; the match to TRBD1 covers 9 bases. The CDR3 sequence: CASRGQGMGTNEKLFF. For the CDR3, the DNA is TGTGCCAGCAGAGGACAGGGGATGGGAACTAATGAAAAACTGTTTTTT.